The 6 T cell receptor beta chains below come from one sample, sequenced in a study of regulatory T cells in long-lasting Graves disease. Time point in this sample: newly diagnosed GD, antithyroid drugs for less than 3 months. Generation of the TCR library employed RNA extracted from PBMCs. Arm-PCR of CDR3 regions and iRepertoire HTBI primers were the basis on which TCR beta libraries were built. TCRdb re-derived calls from the multiplex PCR reads in MiXCR, one entry per CDR3 protein. The repertoire holds about 610,000 distinct CDR3 sequences, with roughly 15% as singletons. These records were also assigned to another study, of T cells in Graves' hyperthyroidism and ophthalmopathy.

Sequencing was performed on peripheral blood mononuclear cells (PBMCs), taken at new diagnosis, from a patient treated with antithyroid drugs. The source is a man between 18 and 29 years old with Graves disease.

The V call is TRBV19, the J call TRBJ2-7; 9 nucleotides agree with TRBD2. The CDR3 has 16 amino acids. The junction had 17 bases not matched to a gene; V was cut back by 7 bases and J by 7 bases. CDR1 LNHDA and CDR2 SQIVND come from the germline V gene (reference sequence). The CDR3: CASNLAGVGSYNEQYF. Written as DNA, the CDR3 is TGTGCCAGTAATTTAGCGGGAGTTGGGTCCTACAATGAGCAGTACTTC. The whole variable domain, filled in from reference TRBV19 and TRBJ2-7, reads DGGITQSPKYLFRKEGQNVTLSCEQNLNHDAMYWYRQDPGQGLRLIYYSQIVNDFQKGDIAEGYSVSREKKESFPLTVTSAQKNPTAFYLCASNLAGVGSYNEQYFGPGTRLTVT.

The chain employs TRBV11-2 and TRBJ2-2, with TRBD1 as a possible D gene (6 bases). Germline values: CDR1 SGHAT, CDR2 FQNNGV. Trimming removed 2 bases from V and 1 base from J, with 14 bases in between. This CDR3 has 17 amino acids. The CDR3 coding sequence is TGTGCCAGCAGCTTAAGGGCCTGGGGGCAGAACACCGGGGAGCTGTTTTTT. Amino acids: CASSLRAWGQNTGELFF.

The sample holds a few counts of this clonotype. The chain links TRBV18 to TRBJ1-1, with D maybe TRBD1 (5 bases). Germline loops: CDR1 KGHSH, CDR2 LQKENI. This CDR3 has 14 residues. The ends were cut back, 1 base at V and 4 bases at J, with 10 bases in the middle. CDR3 in DNA: TGTGCCAGCTCACCACTGAACGGGGCCACTGAAGCTTTCTTT. Its protein is CASSPLNGATEAFF.

With respect to this clonotype: This may be a read error: a much more frequent sequence differs by one nucleotide. The chain carries TRBV7-6 and TRBJ2-5; the D gene is possibly TRBD2 (6 bases). From germline, CDR1 is SGHVS and CDR2 FNYEAQ. The CDR3 has 18 residues. CDR3 protein: CVSSPILGTAGLRETQYF. The CDR3 DNA is TGTGTCAGCAGCCCCATATTAGGGACTGCGGGACTGAGGGAGACCCAGTACTTC.

This clonotype showed up many times. The chain employs TRBV18 and TRBJ2-6, with 7 bases that match TRBD2. The trim removed 2 bases at V and 15 bases at J, leaving 4 bases unmatched. The CDR3 is made up of 12 amino acids. Germline CDR1 is KGHSH and CDR2 is LQKENI. The CDR3 protein is CASSPREGHLTF. CDR3 DNA sequence: TGTGCCAGCTCACCAAGGGAGGGCCACCTGACTTTC.

CDR3 residues: CASSGVYNEQFF. CDR3 DNA: TGTGCCAGCAGTGGGGTCTACAATGAGCAGTTCTTC. The chain has TRBV6-2 or TRBV6-3 and TRBJ2-1; no definite D call. CDR3 length equals 12 residues. Germline CDR1 reads MNHEY; CDR2 reads SVGEGT. The V end lost 5 bases, the J end lost 3 bases, and 5 bases lay between the germline ends.